These T cell receptor beta chains were read from a single sample in a study of blood T cell repertoires in COVID-19. Generated by immunoSEQ multiplex PCR, the TCRdb table keeps only in-frame clones and is missing some. This table has roughly 250,000 clones, 82% appearing once. The sample comprised peripheral blood. The receptors stem from a woman older than 75 with active or convalescent COVID-19. The CDR3 runs from the conserved cysteine through the conserved F or W. Fields, in order: CDR3 protein, CDR3 DNA, V gene, D gene, clone size, CDR3 length, J gene. A D gene is named only where the DNA matches it firmly. Part of the rows lack a size; the others show once, few, many or a class for expanded clones.

CASSLGPGRDSPLHF | TGTGCCAGCAGCTTAGGTCCAGGGCGTGATTCACCCCTCCACTTT | TRBV11-2 | NA | NA | 15 | TRBJ1-6
CASSLVQGGNQPQHF | TGTGCCAGCAGCTTGGTTCAGGGGGGCAATCAGCCCCAGCATTTT | TRBV7-7 | TRBD1 | NA | 15 | TRBJ1-5
CASRPGTGTYNEQFF | TGCGCCAGCAGACCCGGGACAGGGACCTACAATGAGCAGTTCTTC | TRBV10-1 | TRBD1 | NA | 15 | TRBJ2-1
CASSHGQGGEQYF | TGCGCCAGCAGCCACGGACAGGGAGGCGAGCAGTACTTC | TRBV5-1 | TRBD1 | NA | 13 | TRBJ2-7
CASSFQGTGELFF | TGCGCCAGCAGCTTCCAGGGCACCGGGGAGCTGTTTTTT | TRBV5-1 | NA | NA | 13 | TRBJ2-2
CASSQNRVLSGNTIYF | TGTGCCAGCAGCCAAAACAGAGTCTTGTCCGGAAACACCATATATTTT | TRBV3-1/TRBV3-2 | NA | NA | 16 | TRBJ1-3
CASSLLGRNQPQHF | TGTGCCAGCAGCCTCCTGGGCCGCAATCAGCCCCAGCATTTT | TRBV28 | NA | NA | 14 | TRBJ1-5
CASSYDRDYGYTF | TGTGCCAGTAGTTACGACAGGGACTATGGCTACACCTTC | TRBV19 | TRBD1 | NA | 13 | TRBJ1-2
CASSPPGLRNNEQFF | TGTGCCAGCAGCCCCCCGGGACTTCGGAACAATGAGCAGTTCTTC | TRBV6-5 | NA | NA | 15 | TRBJ2-1
CASSPGDPSEKLFF | TGTGCCAGCAGCCCGGGGGATCCGAGTGAAAAACTGTTTTTT | TRBV7-9 | NA | medium-sized | 14 | TRBJ1-4
CASSWAAGGRNEQFF | TGTGCCAGCAGCTGGGCGGCGGGAGGGCGGAATGAGCAGTTCTTC | TRBV7-9 | TRBD2 | NA | 15 | TRBJ2-1
CASSYSPGQGGSGYTF | TGTGCCAGCAGTTACTCTCCGGGACAGGGGGGGAGTGGCTACACCTTC | TRBV6-5 | TRBD1 | NA | 16 | TRBJ1-2
CASSLGRGLDQPQHF | TGTGCCAGCAGTTTAGGCAGGGGGCTTGATCAGCCCCAGCATTTT | TRBV27 | TRBD1 | NA | 15 | TRBJ1-5
CATSDLGTGLNGYTF | TGTGCCACCAGTGATTTAGGGACAGGACTAAATGGCTACACCTTC | TRBV24-1 | TRBD1 | NA | 15 | TRBJ1-2
CASSLRGLGLYGYTF | TGCGCCAGCAGCCTACGGGGCCTGGGACTCTATGGCTACACCTTC | TRBV5-1 | NA | NA | 15 | TRBJ1-2
CASSTGTEQFF | TGCGCCAGCAGTACCGGGACAGAGCAGTTCTTC | TRBV5-1 | NA | NA | 11 | TRBJ2-1
CSVEPQAYSGNTIYF | TGCAGCGTTGAACCCCAGGCCTACTCTGGAAACACCATATATTTT | TRBV29-1 | NA | NA | 15 | TRBJ1-3
CASSVGAGDDNEQFF | TGTGCCAGCAGCGTGGGAGCGGGAGACGACAATGAGCAGTTCTTC | TRBV9 | TRBD2 | NA | 15 | TRBJ2-1
CASSLAGGKNYGYTF | TGTGCCAGCAGTCTCGCAGGGGGAAAGAACTATGGCTACACCTTC | TRBV7-9 | TRBD1 | NA | 15 | TRBJ1-2
CASATRTGYNSPLHF | TGTGCCAGCGCGACGAGGACAGGGTATAATTCACCCCTCCACTTT | TRBV6-5 | TRBD1 | NA | 15 | TRBJ1-6
CSVERGRNEAFF | TGCAGCGTTGAGCGGGGCCGGAATGAAGCTTTCTTT | TRBV29-1 | NA | NA | 12 | TRBJ1-1
CASSAGTSGVTDTQYF | TGCGCCAGCAGCGCCGGGACTAGCGGAGTCACAGATACGCAGTATTTT | TRBV5-1 | TRBD2 | NA | 16 | TRBJ2-3
CASSIGLVRDMSEQFF | TGTGCCAGCAGTATCGGACTAGTAAGGGATATGAGTGAGCAGTTCTTC | TRBV2 | TRBD2 | NA | 16 | TRBJ2-1
CASSQDASGRISETQYF | TGTGCCAGCAGCCAAGATGCTAGCGGGAGGATATCGGAGACCCAGTACTTC | TRBV4-2 | TRBD2 | NA | 17 | TRBJ2-5
CASSHGQGAIEQYF | TGCGCCAGCAGTCACGGACAGGGGGCTATCGAGCAGTACTTC | TRBV5-1 | TRBD1 | NA | 14 | TRBJ2-7
CATGSGANVLTF | TGTGCCACAGGATCTGGGGCCAACGTCCTGACTTTC | TRBV10-3 | NA | NA | 12 | TRBJ2-6
CASSPLTAGVYEQYF | TGCGCCAGCAGCCCCCTAACAGCGGGGGTGTACGAGCAGTACTTC | TRBV5-1 | TRBD2 | NA | 15 | TRBJ2-7
CASSLSGGGTYEQYF | TGTGCCAGCAGTTTAAGCGGGGGGGGAACCTACGAGCAGTACTTC | TRBV27 | TRBD2 | few | 15 | TRBJ2-7
CASRQGTGYGYTF | TGTGCCAGCAGACAGGGGACGGGCTATGGCTACACCTTC | TRBV6-5 | TRBD1 | NA | 13 | TRBJ1-2
CASSFEARVRYTF | TGTGCCAGCAGTTTTGAGGCCCGGGTGCGCTACACCTTC | TRBV12-3/TRBV12-4 | NA | few | 13 | TRBJ1-2
CASSQGGGTYNEQFF | TGTGCCAGCAGCCAAGGCGGGGGTACCTACAATGAGCAGTTCTTC | TRBV7-2 | TRBD2 | NA | 15 | TRBJ2-1
CASSQYSDTRNTEAFF | TGTGCCAGCAGCCAATACTCGGACACAAGGAACACTGAAGCTTTCTTT | TRBV3-1/TRBV3-2 | NA | NA | 16 | TRBJ1-1
CASSKYRGLAGTDTQYF | TGTGCCAGCAGCAAATACAGGGGGCTAGCAGGTACAGATACGCAGTATTTT | TRBV21-1 | NA | NA | 17 | TRBJ2-3
CASSRETRIGYEQYF | TGTGCCAGCAGCCGAGAGACAAGAATTGGCTACGAGCAGTACTTC | TRBV27 | NA | NA | 15 | TRBJ2-7
CASSSPPGQGSSYEQYF | TGTGCCAGCAGTTCACCTCCGGGACAGGGAAGCTCCTACGAGCAGTACTTC | TRBV28 | TRBD1 | NA | 17 | TRBJ2-7
CASRTTVNTEAFF | TGTGCCAGCAGGACGACAGTTAACACTGAAGCTTTCTTT | TRBV28 | NA | NA | 13 | TRBJ1-1
CASRYSGLAAGELFF | TGTGCCAGCAGATACTCGGGACTAGCGGCCGGGGAGCTGTTTTTT | TRBV7-9 | TRBD2 | NA | 15 | TRBJ2-2
CASSRPVQGAYGYTF | TGTGCCAGCAGTCGTCCGGTTCAGGGGGCGTATGGCTACACCTTC | TRBV6-5 | TRBD1 | NA | 15 | TRBJ1-2
CASSEGGTGTSGEQYF | TGTGCCAGCAGCGAAGGGGGTACCGGGACTAGCGGTGAGCAGTACTTC | TRBV6-1 | TRBD2 | NA | 16 | TRBJ2-7
CASSLDQWAGINSPLHF | TGTGCCAGCAGCTTAGACCAATGGGCAGGGATTAATTCACCCCTCCACTTT | TRBV11-2 | NA | NA | 17 | TRBJ1-6
CASSSRTVGGYTF | TGTGCCAGCAGCTCCCGGACTGTGGGGGGCTACACCTTC | TRBV28 | NA | few | 13 | TRBJ1-2
CASSEMSGGAVDTQYF | TGCGCCAGCAGCGAGATGAGCGGGGGGGCAGTAGATACGCAGTATTTT | TRBV5-1 | TRBD2 | NA | 16 | TRBJ2-3
CASSLGWSTRNSPLHF | TGTGCCAGCAGTTTAGGTTGGTCAACCAGGAATTCACCCCTCCACTTT | TRBV27 | NA | NA | 16 | TRBJ1-6
CAISPSAGSNQPQHF | TGTGCCATCAGCCCCAGCGCGGGGAGCAATCAGCCCCAGCATTTT | TRBV10-3 | NA | NA | 15 | TRBJ1-5
CASSLGLAGGPYPKTQYF | TGCGCCAGCAGCTTGGGACTAGCGGGGGGGCCTTATCCAAAGACCCAGTACTTC | TRBV5-1 | TRBD2 | NA | 18 | TRBJ2-5
CAWTDRTYSPLHF | TGTGCCTGGACCGACAGGACCTATTCACCCCTCCACTTT | TRBV30 | NA | NA | 13 | TRBJ1-6
CASSHFSGRSNNEQFF | TGCGCCAGCAGCCATTTTAGCGGGAGGTCAAACAATGAGCAGTTCTTC | TRBV4-1 | TRBD2 | NA | 16 | TRBJ2-1
CASSVDDAGGTEQYF | TGTGCCAGCAGCGTAGATGATGCGGGAGGGACCGAGCAGTACTTC | TRBV9 | TRBD2 | NA | 15 | TRBJ2-7
CASSSGQGYGYTF | TGTGCCAGCAGCTCGGGACAGGGCTATGGCTACACCTTC | TRBV7-2 | TRBD1 | NA | 13 | TRBJ1-2
CASSLAGFEKLFF | TGTGCCAGCAGCTTAGCAGGGTTTGAAAAACTGTTTTTT | TRBV11-2 | NA | many | 13 | TRBJ1-4
CASSIGGPQHF | TGTGCCAGTAGTATAGGCGGGCCCCAGCATTTT | TRBV19 | NA | few | 11 | TRBJ1-5
CASSLGQSRPLHF | TGTGCCAGCAGTTTAGGACAGTCCCGGCCCCTCCACTTT | TRBV12-3/TRBV12-4 | NA | NA | 13 | TRBJ1-6
CATRTGVVHEQYF | TGTGCCACCCGGACAGGGGTCGTTCACGAGCAGTACTTC | TRBV2 | TRBD1 | NA | 13 | TRBJ2-7
CASSGATSGTGELFF | TGCGCCAGCAGCGGGGCTACATCGGGCACCGGGGAGCTGTTTTTT | TRBV5-1 | NA | NA | 15 | TRBJ2-2
CASSLVAGYNEQFF | TGTGCCAGCAGCTTGGTGGCAGGTTACAATGAGCAGTTCTTC | TRBV5-6 | NA | NA | 14 | TRBJ2-1